One sample yielded the 5 T cell receptor beta chains listed below, sequenced in a study of tumor-infiltrating lymphocytes in primary liver carcinoma. With a constant-region primer, TCR beta cDNA was made from 450 to 550 ng of total RNA. Nested multiplex PCR, run for three rounds with slightly modified ARM-PCR, yielded TCR beta libraries. In the first two PCR rounds, TRBV1-TRBV30 forward primers were paired with a C-beta reverse primer, and each round lasted roughly 9 cycles. TCRdb reprocessed the multiplex PCR reads via MiXCR and lists one record per CDR3 protein. Of roughly 80,000 distinct CDR3 sequences listed, about two thirds are singletons. From about 20-30 mg of unsorted bulk tissue, DNA and RNA were co-extracted together. The specimen sequenced was liver tumor tissue from sampling region 4. Documented subset: tumor region T4, right-lateral pole. These receptors were collected from a woman aged 55-75 years with primary liver carcinoma and hepatitis B virus infection.

This clonotype showed up just a few times. The chain uses TRBV28 and TRBJ2-2, with D possibly matching TRBD1 (7 bases). The length of the CDR3 is 17 residues. Germline assignment: CDR1 MDHEN and CDR2 SYDVKM. Trimming pared 4 bases from V and 4 bases from J, leaving 19 bases between. CDR3: CASSSYRGGKLTGELFF. The CDR3, as DNA: TGTGCCAGCAGTTCCTACAGGGGAGGCAAACTCACCGGGGAGCTGTTTTTT.

This clonotype was seen just once. The gene calls are TRBV6-5 and TRBJ2-7, with TRBD2 matching over 8 bases. J gave up 4 bases and V 6 bases, and 11 bases lay outside the gene matches. Germline lookup yields CDR1 MNHEY and CDR2 SVGAGI. The CDR3 is 15 amino acids. CDR3 amino acids: CASSATGGDSYEQYF. Written as DNA, the CDR3 is TGTGCCAGCAGCGCGACGGGGGGGGATTCGTACGAGCAGTACTTC.

The V call is TRBV10-3, the J call TRBJ1-1; D gene ambiguous. The CDR3 runs to 13 residues. CDR1 ENHRY and CDR2 SYGVKD come from the germline V gene. Between the trimmed V and J ends, which lost 5 bases and 8 bases, there was a span of 15 bases. As DNA, the CDR3 is TGTGCCATCAGTACGGTCTTGGTCGGGGAAGCTTTCTTT. Residues: CAISTVLVGEAFF.

On this clonotype itself: One end of the junction does not line up with germline, which may come from a read error. The CDR3 spells CASGPSQDTQYF. As DNA, the CDR3 is TGCGCCAGCGGTCCCTCCCAAGATACGCAGTATTTT. This chain links TRBV12-3 or TRBV12-4 with TRBJ2-3, with a possible D match to TRBD2 (5 bases). The CDR3 has 12 residues.

This clonotype was detected many times. CDR3 bases: TGTGCCAGCACCAAATTTCGGGGCTACACCTTC. Translating gives CASTKFRGYTF. This chain connects TRBV28 to TRBJ1-2; unclear D gene. Looked up from germline, CDR1 is MDHEN and CDR2 is SYDVKM. Trimming removed 7 bases at V and 8 bases at J, with 11 bases between. The CDR3 has 11 residues.